Listed below are T cell receptor beta chains from one sample, sequenced in a study of cytomegalovirus exposure and HLA in healthy donors. Sequencing used immunoSEQ multiplex PCR; TCRdb keeps in-frame clones, though not all of them. The table shows 150,000 to 200,000 clones, with over 75% occurring only once. Sequencing was done on a sample of PBMCs. The receptors derive from a girl less than two years old in good health and CMV-seronegative. The CDR3 runs from the conserved cysteine through the conserved F or W. The order of the fields is J gene, D gene, V gene, clone size, CDR3 DNA, CDR3 protein. D genes are given only for firm matches. Not all rows give a size; the values are once, few, many and, for expanded clones, a class.

TRBJ2-5 TRBD2 TRBV30 NA TGTGCCTGGGAAAAGGGACTAGGTGGCGAGACCCAGTACTTC CAWEKGLGGETQYF
TRBJ2-7 TRBD1 TRBV5-1 NA TGCGCCAGCAGCCCCACCGGGACAGGGGCCTACGAGCAGTACTTC CASSPTGTGAYEQYF
TRBJ2-7 TRBD1 TRBV10-3 NA TGTGCCATCAGCATAGGGACAGCGATTTCCTACGAGCAGTACTTC CAISIGTAISYEQYF
TRBJ2-1 NA TRBV10-3 once TGTGCCATCAGTGAGCCCAGGGTCAGCTACAATGAGCAGTTCTTC CAISEPRVSYNEQFF
TRBJ2-5 NA TRBV7-9 NA TGTGCCAGCAGCTTTGCAGGGGAAGAGACCCAGTACTTC CASSFAGEETQYF
TRBJ1-1 NA TRBV30 NA TGTGCCTGGGGGACATCTAACACTGAAGCTTTCTTT CAWGTSNTEAFF
TRBJ2-3 NA TRBV25-1 NA TGTGCCAGCAGTGCCCAGGGGTTCACAGATACGCAGTATTTT CASSAQGFTDTQYF
TRBJ1-5 NA TRBV9 NA TGTGCCAGCAGCGCGGACATATTTCAGCCCCAGCATTTT CASSADIFQPQHF
TRBJ2-1 TRBD1 TRBV5-4 NA TGTGCCAGCAGCCGTGGGCAGGGGGCGGATGAGCAGTTCTTC CASSRGQGADEQFF
TRBJ2-7 NA TRBV7-9 NA TGTGCCAGCAGCCTTACATACGAGCAGTACTTC CASSLTYEQYF
TRBJ1-2 NA TRBV27 NA TGTGCCAGCAGTTTAAGGGTCCAGGGCATGGAGAACTATGGCTACACCTTC CASSLRVQGMENYGYTF
TRBJ2-5 NA TRBV7-9 NA TGTTCCAGCAGCCCGCTGGGCGTCCAGGGCCTCCAAGAGACCCAGTACTTC CSSSPLGVQGLQETQYF
TRBJ2-5 NA TRBV5-1 NA TGCGCCAGCGGGGCTATTAAAGAGACCCAGTACTTC CASGAIKETQYF
TRBJ1-2 NA TRBV4-1 NA TGCGCCAGCAGCCAAACCGACAGTGACTCCTATGGCTACACCTTC CASSQTDSDSYGYTF
TRBJ2-7 TRBD1 TRBV6-1 NA TGTGCCAGCGGTGGAATCCGGACAGGGATCGACGAGCAGTACTTC CASGGIRTGIDEQYF
TRBJ1-5 NA TRBV5-8 NA TGTGCCAGCAGCTTCGGGTCTGCGGGGAGGGAAGTCCGGCCCCAGCATTTT CASSFGSAGREVRPQHF
TRBJ2-7 TRBD2 TRBV4-1 NA TGCGCCAGCAGCCTAAAGAGCAGCGGGGGGTCCTACGAGCAGTACTTC CASSLKSSGGSYEQYF
TRBJ2-7 TRBD2 TRBV29-1 NA TGCAGCGTTTCGGCCGGCGGGAGTACCGACGAGCAGTACTTC CSVSAGGSTDEQYF
TRBJ2-5 NA TRBV30 NA TGTGCCTGGAGTGTAATGGGGGGTATGCAAGAGACCCAGTACTTC CAWSVMGGMQETQYF
TRBJ2-1 TRBD2 TRBV6-1 NA TGTGCCAGCAGTGGTAGCGGGGGGGCCTCCTACAATGAGCAGTTCTTC CASSGSGGASYNEQFF
TRBJ1-1 TRBD1 TRBV13 NA TGTGCCAGCAGCTTAGGTCTCCCAGGACAGGGACAGACTGAAGCTTTCTTT CASSLGLPGQGQTEAFF
TRBJ1-4 TRBD1 TRBV5-1 NA TGCGCCAGCAGGCCCGGGACAGGGGATGAAAAACTGTTTTTT CASRPGTGDEKLFF